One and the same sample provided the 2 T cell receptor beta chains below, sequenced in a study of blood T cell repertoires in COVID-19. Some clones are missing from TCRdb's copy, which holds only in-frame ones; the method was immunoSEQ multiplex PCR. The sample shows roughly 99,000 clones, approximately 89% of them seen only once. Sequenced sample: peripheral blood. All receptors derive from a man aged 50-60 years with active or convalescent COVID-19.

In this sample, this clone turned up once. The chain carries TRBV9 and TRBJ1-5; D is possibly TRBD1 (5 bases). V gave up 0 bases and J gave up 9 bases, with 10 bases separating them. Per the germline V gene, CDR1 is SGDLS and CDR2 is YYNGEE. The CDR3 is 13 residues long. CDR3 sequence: CASSVEEGLPQHF. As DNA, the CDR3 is TGTGCCAGCAGCGTAGAGGAGGGGTTGCCCCAGCATTTT.

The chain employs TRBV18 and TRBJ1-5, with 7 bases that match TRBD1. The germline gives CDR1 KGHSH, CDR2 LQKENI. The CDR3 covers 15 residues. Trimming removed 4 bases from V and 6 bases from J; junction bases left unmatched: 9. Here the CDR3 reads CASSRTTGDRQPQHF. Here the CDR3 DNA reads TGTGCCAGCTCACGTACAACAGGGGACCGTCAGCCCCAGCATTTT.